This T cell receptor (beta chain) comes out of a study of siplizumab effects on memory and regulatory T cells. In regard to this clone: Its antigen remains unidentified.

Study outcomes and limitations: Proliferating Tregs in siplizumab cultures were never verified as suppressive. Naive or memory phenotype was unassignable for roughly 80-96% of proliferating CD4+ or CD8+ clones. Greater diversity than memory cells seemed evident in naive T cells, which also appeared to be major alloresponse contributors. Siplizumab caused a significant drop in alloreactive sequences traceable to unstimulated CD4+ memory cells.

TCRdb's copy holds only in-frame clones and misses some; the assay was immunoSEQ multiplex PCR. The sample records some 100,000 clones, under 95% being singletons. The germline V gene has CDR1 KGHSH and CDR2 LQKENI. Trimming stripped 5 bases from V and 2 bases from J, with 17 bases between. The CDR3 covers 16 residues. V usage is TRBV18 and J usage is TRBJ2-3, with D possibly being TRBD2 (5 bases). Sequenced input: Tregs sorted from blood. The source of this sequence is a human donor in good health. CDR3 DNA: TGTGCCAGCTCAACGCTATATGGAGCGGACACAGATACGCAGTATTTT. It encodes CASSTLYGADTDTQYF.